This T cell receptor beta chain originates from a study of immune cell composition in non-small cell lung cancer. TCRdb's table, derived via immunoSEQ multiplex PCR, lists solely in-frame clones and lacks some. The sample gives around 10,000 clones, roughly 60% of which show up once; 15% to 20% is in the top ten. Per germline, CDR1 LGHNA and CDR2 YNFKEQ. This CDR3 is built from 19 residues. With 4 bases clipped from V and 5 bases from J, the junction kept 15 bases outside the gene matches. The source material was lung tumor tissue. This sequence was found in a human donor with non-small cell lung cancer. This chain joins TRBV4-2 and TRBJ2-3; 13 positions match TRBD2. The CDR3 region is CASSRWTSGSVGGGDTQYF. The CDR3, as DNA: TGTGCCAGCAGCCGCTGGACTAGCGGGAGTGTTGGGGGCGGAGATACGCAGTATTTT.